The TCR beta chain described here comes from a study of shared clonotypes between healthy human individuals. Study details: For every donor, three CD4 naive, three CD4 memory, two CD8 naive and one CD8 memory plates were used.

As for this clone: As yet, its antigen is unknown.

Germline trimming cut 0 bases from V and 7 bases from J; bases unmatched to any gene: 12. The CDR3 is 18 amino acids. Germline values: CDR1 MGHRA, CDR2 YSYEKL. Notes on the study in general: Tissue TCR repertoires likely differ from these blood-only repertoires.

Generated by immunoSEQ multiplex PCR, the TCRdb table keeps only in-frame clones and is missing some. The sample records under 1,100,000 clones, approximately 76% being singletons. The TCR comes from a man aged 18 to 35 in good health. This chain joins TRBV4-1 and TRBJ1-5; 10 bases line up with TRBD1. Sequencing input: memory CD4+ T cells sorted from blood. The subset denotes: CD45RA-negative fraction. CDR3 in DNA: TGCGCCAGCAGCCAAGATCGTCGACAGGGGGCCTCATGGCAGCCCCAGCATTTT. Protein: CASSQDRRQGASWQPQHF.